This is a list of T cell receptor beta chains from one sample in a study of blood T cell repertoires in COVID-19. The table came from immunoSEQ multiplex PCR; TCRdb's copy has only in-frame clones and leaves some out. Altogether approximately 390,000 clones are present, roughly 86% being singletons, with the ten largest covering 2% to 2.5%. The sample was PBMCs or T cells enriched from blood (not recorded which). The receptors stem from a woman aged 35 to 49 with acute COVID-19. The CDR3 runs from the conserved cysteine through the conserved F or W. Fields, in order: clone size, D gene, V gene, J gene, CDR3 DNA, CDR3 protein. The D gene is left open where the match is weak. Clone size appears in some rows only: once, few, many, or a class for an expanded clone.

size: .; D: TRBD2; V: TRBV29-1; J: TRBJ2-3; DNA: TGCAGCGTTGAGCGGGGGGGCCGAGATACGCAGTATTTT; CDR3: CSVERGGRDTQYF
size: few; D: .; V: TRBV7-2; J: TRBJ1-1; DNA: TGTGCCAGCAGCACCGGGGACTCAGGATGGACTGAAGCTTTCTTT; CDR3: CASSTGDSGWTEAFF
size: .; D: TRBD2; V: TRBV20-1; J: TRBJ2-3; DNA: TGCAGTGCTAGTACGAGCGGGGGTGGCACAGATACGCAGTATTTT; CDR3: CSASTSGGGTDTQYF
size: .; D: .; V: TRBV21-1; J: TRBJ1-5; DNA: TGTGCCAGCAGCAAAGATTGGATTGACGGACTCAATCAGCCCCAGCATTTT; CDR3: CASSKDWIDGLNQPQHF
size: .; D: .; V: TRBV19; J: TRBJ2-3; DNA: TGTGCCAGTAGGGCAGGGGCAGATACGCAGTATTTT; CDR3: CASRAGADTQYF
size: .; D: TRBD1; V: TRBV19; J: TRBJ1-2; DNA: TGTGCCAGTACGACGCAGGGGGGATCTAACTATGGCTACACCTTC; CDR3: CASTTQGGSNYGYTF
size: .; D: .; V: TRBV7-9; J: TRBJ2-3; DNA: TGTGCCAGCAGCTTAGCCCTCCCCGGCACAGATACGCAGTATTTT; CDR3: CASSLALPGTDTQYF
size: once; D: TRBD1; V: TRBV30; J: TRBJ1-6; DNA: TGTGCCTGGAGTGACAGGGGGGGTTCACCCCTCCACTTT; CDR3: CAWSDRGGSPLHF
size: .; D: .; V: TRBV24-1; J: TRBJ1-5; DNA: TGTGCCACCAGTGATTCAAAGGGGTATGGCAATCAGCCCCAGCATTTT; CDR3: CATSDSKGYGNQPQHF
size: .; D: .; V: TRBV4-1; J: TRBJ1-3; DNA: TGCGCCAGCAGCCAAGTACCGACAGAAGCAAACACCATATATTTT; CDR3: CASSQVPTEANTIYF
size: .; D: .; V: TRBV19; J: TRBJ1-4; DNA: TGTGCCAGTAGTATAGGTACAGGGAATGAAAAACTGTTTTTT; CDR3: CASSIGTGNEKLFF
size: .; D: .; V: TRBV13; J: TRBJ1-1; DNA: TGTGCCAGCAGCTTAACTACTGAAGCTTTCTTT; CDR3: CASSLTTEAFF